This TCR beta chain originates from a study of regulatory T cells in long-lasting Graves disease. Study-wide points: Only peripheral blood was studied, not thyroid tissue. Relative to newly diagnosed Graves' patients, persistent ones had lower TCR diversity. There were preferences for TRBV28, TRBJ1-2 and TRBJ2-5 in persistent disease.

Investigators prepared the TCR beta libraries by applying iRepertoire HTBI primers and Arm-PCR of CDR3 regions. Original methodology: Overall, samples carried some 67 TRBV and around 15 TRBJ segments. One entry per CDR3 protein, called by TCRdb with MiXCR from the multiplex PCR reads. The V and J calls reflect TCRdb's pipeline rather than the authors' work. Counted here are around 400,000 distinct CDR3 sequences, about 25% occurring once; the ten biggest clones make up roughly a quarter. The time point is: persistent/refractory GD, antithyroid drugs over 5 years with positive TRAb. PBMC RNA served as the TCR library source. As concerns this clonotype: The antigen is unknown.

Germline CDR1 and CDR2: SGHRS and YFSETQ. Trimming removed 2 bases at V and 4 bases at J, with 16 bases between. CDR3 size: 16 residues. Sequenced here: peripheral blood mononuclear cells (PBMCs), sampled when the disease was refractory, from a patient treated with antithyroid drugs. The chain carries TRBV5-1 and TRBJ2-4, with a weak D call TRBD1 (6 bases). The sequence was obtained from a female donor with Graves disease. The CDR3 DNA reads TGCGCCAGCAGCTTATACGCCCGGACAGTTAAAAACATTCAGTACTTC. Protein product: CASSLYARTVKNIQYF. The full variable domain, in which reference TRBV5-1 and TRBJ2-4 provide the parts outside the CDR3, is KAGVTQTPRYLIKTRGQQVTLSCSPISGHRSVSWYQQTPGQGLQFLFEYFSETQRNKGNFPGRFSGRQFSNSRSEMNVSTLELGDSALYLCASSLYARTVKNIQYFGAGTRLSVL.